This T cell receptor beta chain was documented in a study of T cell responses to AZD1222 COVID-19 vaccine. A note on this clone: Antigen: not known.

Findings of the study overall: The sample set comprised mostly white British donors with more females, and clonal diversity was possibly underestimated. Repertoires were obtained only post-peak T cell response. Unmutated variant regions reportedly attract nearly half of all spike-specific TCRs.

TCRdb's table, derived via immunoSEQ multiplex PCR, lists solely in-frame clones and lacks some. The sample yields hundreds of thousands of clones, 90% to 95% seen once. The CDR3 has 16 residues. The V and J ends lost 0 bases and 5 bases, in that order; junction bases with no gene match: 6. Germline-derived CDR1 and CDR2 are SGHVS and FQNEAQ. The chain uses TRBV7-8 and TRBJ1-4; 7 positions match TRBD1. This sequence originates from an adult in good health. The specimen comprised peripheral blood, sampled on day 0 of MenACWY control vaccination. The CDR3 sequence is CASSLAHWTGNEKLFF. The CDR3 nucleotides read TGTGCCAGCAGCTTAGCGCATTGGACAGGAAATGAAAAACTGTTTTTT.